This T cell receptor (beta chain) was recovered during a study of response to subunit inactivated influenza vaccine. Study-level results: T cells newly recruited by each seasonal influenza vaccination are few, the authors suggested.

Losses at the gene ends were 11 bases for V and 5 bases for J; bases not matched to a gene: 11. Germline CDR1 reads ENHRY; CDR2 reads SYGVKD. CDR3 length equals 15 residues. One entry per CDR3 protein, called by TCRdb with MiXCR from the RT-PCR reads. The sample holds over 450,000 distinct CDR3 sequences, 13% seen once. This clonotype was seen only a few times. The antigen remains undetermined. The clonotype was recovered from a man aged 50-59 years who received an inactivated influenza vaccine. The sequences come from PBMCs from blood, collected more than 35 days after vaccination. V and J are TRBV10-3 and TRBJ2-2, with TRBD1 matching 10 bases. The CDR3 DNA sequence: TGTGCCTCATGGGGGACAGGGGATGTAACCGGGGAGCTGTTTTTT. As protein: CASWGTGDVTGELFF.